The clone carrying this TCR beta chain was detected ten times or more. Its cognate antigen is unknown. The data are from a study of T cells in Graves' hyperthyroidism and ophthalmopathy. Study conclusions and caveats: Most expanded thyroid clonotypes above 0.001 recurred in blood.

Researchers amplified the TCR beta CDR3 regions from RNA transcripts. Initially, a first-round RT-PCR of the TCR CDR3 employed the HTBI primer set. TCRdb recomputed calls from the multiplex PCR reads with MiXCR, one row per CDR3 protein. The table includes hundreds of thousands of distinct CDR3 sequences, roughly 15% detected once. Germline V lookup: CDR1 SNHLY, CDR2 FYNNEI. The CDR3 is 14 residues long. Trimming pared 4 bases from V and 6 bases from J, leaving 15 bases between. The specimen sequenced was blood. This rearrangement joins TRBV2 to TRBJ1-1; D is unclear. The source is a middle-aged woman with Graves' ophthalmopathy. The DNA of the CDR3 is TGTGCCAGCAGTGTGCGGGATCCCAACTCTGAAGCTTTCTTT. It translates to CASSVRDPNSEAFF.